Listed below are T cell receptor beta chains from one sample, sequenced in a study of blood T cell repertoires in COVID-19. Measured with immunoSEQ multiplex PCR; TCRdb has only the in-frame clones, and not every one. The sample shows approximately 230,000 clones, about nine tenths of them seen only once. Material: PBMCs or T cells enriched from blood (not recorded which). These receptors were obtained from a man aged 35-49 years who had recovered from COVID-19. Each CDR3 is given with its conserved first and last residue. Fields, in order: D gene, clone size, V gene, J gene, CDR3 DNA, CDR3 protein. A D gene is named only where the DNA matches it firmly. Not every row has a clone size; where given, it reads once, few, many or a size class.

d_gene: .
abundance: few
v_gene: TRBV18
j_gene: TRBJ2-3
CDR3nt: TGTGCCAGCTCACCAGAGGATAGCGGCGCAGATACGCAGTATTTT
CDR3aa: CASSPEDSGADTQYF

d_gene: TRBD1
abundance: .
v_gene: TRBV5-1
j_gene: TRBJ2-5
CDR3nt: TGCGCCAGCAGCTACACAGGGGAAGAGACCCAGTACTTC
CDR3aa: CASSYTGEETQYF

d_gene: TRBD1
abundance: .
v_gene: TRBV6-1
j_gene: TRBJ2-5
CDR3nt: TGTGCCAGCAGGGAAAAAACGTTCCGGGACAGACAAGAGACCCAGTACTTC
CDR3aa: CASREKTFRDRQETQYF

d_gene: .
abundance: .
v_gene: TRBV4-2
j_gene: TRBJ2-1
CDR3nt: TGTGCCAGCAGCCAAGCCATAGGGGTGACCGCCAAGACTGAGCAGTTCTTC
CDR3aa: CASSQAIGVTAKTEQFF

d_gene: .
abundance: .
v_gene: TRBV5-4
j_gene: TRBJ2-1
CDR3nt: TGTGCCAGCAGCCCCAGGGGCAGGAATGAGCAGTTCTTC
CDR3aa: CASSPRGRNEQFF

d_gene: .
abundance: .
v_gene: TRBV7-8
j_gene: TRBJ2-2
CDR3nt: TGTGCCAGCAGCCAACGCGGGTCTCCGAACACCGGGGAGCTGTTTTTT
CDR3aa: CASSQRGSPNTGELFF

d_gene: .
abundance: .
v_gene: TRBV30
j_gene: TRBJ2-6
CDR3nt: TGTGCCCGCGGGGCATCTGGGGCCAACGTCCTGACTTTC
CDR3aa: CARGASGANVLTF

d_gene: .
abundance: .
v_gene: TRBV5-1
j_gene: TRBJ1-4
CDR3nt: TGCGCCAGCAGCTCCGGCGGGGGGATAACTAATGAAAAACTGTTTTTT
CDR3aa: CASSSGGGITNEKLFF

d_gene: TRBD1
abundance: .
v_gene: TRBV14
j_gene: TRBJ2-2
CDR3nt: TGTGCCAGCAGTGACAGGGGGCAACGCACCGGGGAGCTGTTTTTT
CDR3aa: CASSDRGQRTGELFF

d_gene: .
abundance: few
v_gene: TRBV19
j_gene: TRBJ1-1
CDR3nt: TGTGCCAGTACCCAGACAGGAATGAACACTGAAGCTTTCTTT
CDR3aa: CASTQTGMNTEAFF

d_gene: .
abundance: .
v_gene: TRBV5-5
j_gene: TRBJ1-6
CDR3nt: TGTGCCAGCAGCTTGGGGTCCAGGGATGGGTTACCCCTCCACTTT
CDR3aa: CASSLGSRDGLPLHF

d_gene: TRBD1
abundance: few
v_gene: TRBV7-9
j_gene: TRBJ2-6
CDR3nt: TGTGCCTGCCCGAACCGGGACAGGGGGCGCATAGTCAGGGCCAACGTCCTGACTTTC
CDR3aa: CACPNRDRGRIVRANVLTF

d_gene: .
abundance: .
v_gene: TRBV27
j_gene: TRBJ1-4
CDR3nt: TGTGCCAGCAGGCTCGGAACAGGGCCAAGCCGTCGGGAAAAACTGTTTTTT
CDR3aa: CASRLGTGPSRREKLFF

d_gene: .
abundance: once
v_gene: TRBV4-2
j_gene: TRBJ2-1
CDR3nt: TGTGCCAGCAGCCAAGGGGCTAGCGAACACAATGAGCAGTTCTTC
CDR3aa: CASSQGASEHNEQFF

d_gene: TRBD1
abundance: .
v_gene: TRBV3-1/TRBV3-2
j_gene: TRBJ1-2
CDR3nt: TGTGCCAGCAGCCAAGCGGGACAGGGGGGCAACTATGGCTACACCTTC
CDR3aa: CASSQAGQGGNYGYTF

d_gene: TRBD2
abundance: .
v_gene: TRBV25-1
j_gene: TRBJ2-3
CDR3nt: TGTGCCAGCAGTGCCCCGGGACTAGCGGGAGGAGGTGATACGCAGTATTTT
CDR3aa: CASSAPGLAGGGDTQYF

d_gene: .
abundance: .
v_gene: TRBV7-9
j_gene: TRBJ2-3
CDR3nt: TGTGCCAGCAGCTTAGAGGGGGTTGCGGCAGATACGCAGTATTTT
CDR3aa: CASSLEGVAADTQYF

d_gene: .
abundance: .
v_gene: TRBV27
j_gene: TRBJ1-2
CDR3nt: TGTGCCAGCAGTCTCGGGAATCGGGGTCGTGGCTACACCTTC
CDR3aa: CASSLGNRGRGYTF

d_gene: .
abundance: .
v_gene: TRBV2
j_gene: TRBJ1-2
CDR3nt: TGTGCCAGCAGTGAAATAGGGACTTACGACACCTTC
CDR3aa: CASSEIGTYDTF

d_gene: TRBD1
abundance: .
v_gene: TRBV5-1
j_gene: TRBJ2-1
CDR3nt: TGCGCCAGCAGCATAACCGGGACAGTCGAGTTAAGGCAGTTCTTC
CDR3aa: CASSITGTVELRQFF

d_gene: .
abundance: .
v_gene: TRBV19
j_gene: TRBJ1-3
CDR3nt: TGTGCCAGTAGTATGTATCTTGGGGCAGGAACCTCTGGAAACACCATATATTTT
CDR3aa: CASSMYLGAGTSGNTIYF

d_gene: TRBD1
abundance: once
v_gene: TRBV10-3
j_gene: TRBJ2-3
CDR3nt: TGTGCCATCAGTGACAACGGACAGGGCACAGATACGCAGTATTTT
CDR3aa: CAISDNGQGTDTQYF

d_gene: TRBD2
abundance: .
v_gene: TRBV29-1
j_gene: TRBJ2-1
CDR3nt: TGCAGCGTTGAAAGGCTAGCGGACAATGAGCAGTTCTTC
CDR3aa: CSVERLADNEQFF

d_gene: .
abundance: .
v_gene: TRBV27
j_gene: TRBJ1-5
CDR3nt: TGTGCCAGCAGGGGGCATGGCAATCAGCCCCAGCATTTT
CDR3aa: CASRGHGNQPQHF

d_gene: .
abundance: .
v_gene: TRBV7-8
j_gene: TRBJ2-7
CDR3nt: TGTGCCAGCAGCCCCCGTGACGGAGGGCCCTACGAGCAGTACTTC
CDR3aa: CASSPRDGGPYEQYF

d_gene: .
abundance: .
v_gene: TRBV28
j_gene: TRBJ2-1
CDR3nt: TGTGCCAGCAGAACCCTGGGGGCGGACGTATACAATGAGCAGTTCTTC
CDR3aa: CASRTLGADVYNEQFF

d_gene: TRBD2
abundance: once
v_gene: TRBV6-2/TRBV6-3
j_gene: TRBJ2-7
CDR3nt: TGTGCCAGCAGTTACGGGAGGGCCTCGGGAGAGCAGTACTTC
CDR3aa: CASSYGRASGEQYF

d_gene: .
abundance: .
v_gene: TRBV7-9
j_gene: TRBJ1-5
CDR3nt: TGTGCCAGCAGCGTAACCGGGACTGACTATCAGCCCCAGCATTTT
CDR3aa: CASSVTGTDYQPQHF

d_gene: TRBD1
abundance: .
v_gene: TRBV7-9
j_gene: TRBJ1-2
CDR3nt: TGTGCCAGCAGCCAGATCGACAGGGCTGGCTACACCTTC
CDR3aa: CASSQIDRAGYTF

d_gene: TRBD1
abundance: .
v_gene: TRBV7-9
j_gene: TRBJ1-2
CDR3nt: TGTGCCCACGAGGGGGCGGATGGCTACACCTTC
CDR3aa: CAHEGADGYTF

d_gene: TRBD1
abundance: .
v_gene: TRBV24-1
j_gene: TRBJ1-1
CDR3nt: TGTGCCACCAGTAAGGGGGCAATGAACACTGAAGCTTTCTTT
CDR3aa: CATSKGAMNTEAFF

d_gene: TRBD2
abundance: .
v_gene: TRBV27
j_gene: TRBJ2-3
CDR3nt: TGTGCCAGCAGCAGGACTAGCGGGAGGGCGGATACGCAGTATTTT
CDR3aa: CASSRTSGRADTQYF

d_gene: TRBD1
abundance: .
v_gene: TRBV2
j_gene: TRBJ1-2
CDR3nt: TGTGCCAGCAGTGAAGGGACAGGGGTCTATGGCTACACCTTC
CDR3aa: CASSEGTGVYGYTF

d_gene: .
abundance: .
v_gene: TRBV28
j_gene: TRBJ1-3
CDR3nt: TGTGCCAGCAAATATCAGGGTGGATCTGGAAACACCATATATTTT
CDR3aa: CASKYQGGSGNTIYF

d_gene: .
abundance: .
v_gene: TRBV30
j_gene: TRBJ1-4
CDR3nt: TGTGCCTTCCGACAGGTCCCAAAACTGTTTTTT
CDR3aa: CAFRQVPKLFF

d_gene: .
abundance: .
v_gene: TRBV6-6
j_gene: TRBJ2-5
CDR3nt: TGTGCCAGCAGCCCGGGGGGCCGGGGGCAGTACTTC
CDR3aa: CASSPGGRGQYF

d_gene: TRBD1
abundance: .
v_gene: TRBV7-2
j_gene: TRBJ2-2
CDR3nt: TGTGCCAGCAGCTCCGGGACAGGGCTAACCGGGGAGCTGTTTTTT
CDR3aa: CASSSGTGLTGELFF

d_gene: .
abundance: .
v_gene: TRBV5-1
j_gene: TRBJ2-7
CDR3nt: TGCGCCAGCAGCTTAGGTGGCGGATCCTCCTACGAGCAGTACTTC
CDR3aa: CASSLGGGSSYEQYF

d_gene: TRBD1
abundance: .
v_gene: TRBV2
j_gene: TRBJ2-3
CDR3nt: TGTGCCAGCAGTGTCCAGGGGGACCTCACAGATACGCAGTATTTT
CDR3aa: CASSVQGDLTDTQYF

d_gene: TRBD1
abundance: .
v_gene: TRBV5-6
j_gene: TRBJ2-2
CDR3nt: TGTGCCAGCAGCGACCGGGACAGGGTAGAAACCGGGGAGCTGTTTTTT
CDR3aa: CASSDRDRVETGELFF

d_gene: TRBD1
abundance: .
v_gene: TRBV5-4
j_gene: TRBJ1-2
CDR3nt: TGTGCCAGCAGCCGGTATGGGGCGACAGGGGGGCACGGCTACACCTTC
CDR3aa: CASSRYGATGGHGYTF

d_gene: .
abundance: once
v_gene: TRBV30
j_gene: TRBJ2-7
CDR3nt: TGTGCCTGGAGTGTACCTATCCACCCCTACGAGCAGTACTTC
CDR3aa: CAWSVPIHPYEQYF

d_gene: .
abundance: .
v_gene: TRBV5-4
j_gene: TRBJ2-1
CDR3nt: TGTGCCAGCAGCGGAGGACGCAATGAGCAGTTCTTC
CDR3aa: CASSGGRNEQFF

d_gene: TRBD1
abundance: .
v_gene: TRBV5-1
j_gene: TRBJ1-5
CDR3nt: TGCGCCAGCAGCTCCGGGACAGGAAATCAGCCCCAGCATTTT
CDR3aa: CASSSGTGNQPQHF

d_gene: TRBD2
abundance: many
v_gene: TRBV7-7
j_gene: TRBJ2-5
CDR3nt: TGTGCCAGCAGCATGGGACTAGCGGGAGGCGGCGGAGAGACCCAGTACTTC
CDR3aa: CASSMGLAGGGGETQYF